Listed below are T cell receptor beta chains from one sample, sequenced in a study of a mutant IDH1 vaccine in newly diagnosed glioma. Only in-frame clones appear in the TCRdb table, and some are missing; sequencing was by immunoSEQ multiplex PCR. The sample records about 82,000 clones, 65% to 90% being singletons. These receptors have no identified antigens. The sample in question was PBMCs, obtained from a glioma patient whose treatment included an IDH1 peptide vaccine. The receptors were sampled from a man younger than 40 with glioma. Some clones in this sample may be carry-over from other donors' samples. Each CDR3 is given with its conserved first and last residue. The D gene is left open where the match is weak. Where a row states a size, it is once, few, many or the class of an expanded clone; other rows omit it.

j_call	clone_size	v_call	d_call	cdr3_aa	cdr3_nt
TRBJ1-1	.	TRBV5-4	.	CASSQDTSPYTEAFF	TGTGCCAGCAGCCAGGACACCTCACCGTACACTGAAGCTTTCTTT
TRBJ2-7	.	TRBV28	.	CASSPTVTKSTYEQYF	TGTGCCAGCAGTCCGACAGTCACAAAATCAACCTACGAGCAGTACTTC
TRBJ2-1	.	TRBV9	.	CASSVEAVSYNEQFF	TGTGCCAGCAGCGTAGAGGCGGTCTCCTACAATGAGCAGTTCTTC
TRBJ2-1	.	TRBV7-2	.	CASSSRQEDYNEQFF	TGTGCCAGCAGCTCCCGACAGGAGGATTACAATGAGCAGTTCTTC
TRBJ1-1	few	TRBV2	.	CASTPEDFNTEAFF	TGTGCCAGCACCCCTGAAGATTTTAACACTGAAGCTTTCTTT
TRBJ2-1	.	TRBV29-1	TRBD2	CSVEGEVAGEHEQFF	TGCAGCGTTGAAGGGGAGGTAGCGGGAGAGCATGAGCAGTTCTTC
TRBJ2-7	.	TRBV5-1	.	CASSNGDGPYLGYF	TGCGCCAGCAGCAACGGAGACGGACCCTATTTGGGGTACTTC
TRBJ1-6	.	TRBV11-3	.	CASSYRSSPLHF	TGTGCCAGCAGCTACCGGAGTTCACCCCTCCACTTT
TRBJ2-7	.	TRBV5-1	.	CASSRDRVEQYF	TGCGCCAGCTCCCGGGACCGAGTAGAGCAGTACTTC
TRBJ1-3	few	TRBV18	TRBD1	CASALTGRSGNTIYF	TGTGCCAGCGCCTTGACAGGGCGGTCTGGAAACACCATATATTTT
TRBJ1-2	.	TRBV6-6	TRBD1	CASSYQTGTYGYTF	TGTGCCAGCAGTTACCAGACAGGGACCTATGGCTACACCTTC
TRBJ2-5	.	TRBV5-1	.	CASSTSKIQETQYF	TGCGCCAGCAGCACCTCCAAAATCCAAGAGACCCAGTACTTC
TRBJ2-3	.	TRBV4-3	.	CASSQDEASTDTQYF	TGCGCCAGCAGCCAAGATGAAGCTAGCACAGATACGCAGTATTTT
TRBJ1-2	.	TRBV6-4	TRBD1	CASSPDRVGGYTF	TGTGCCAGCAGTCCGGACAGGGTCGGTGGCTACACCTTC
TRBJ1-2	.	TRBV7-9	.	CASSPQGRIGIEGYTF	TGTGCCAGCAGCCCCCAAGGGAGGATAGGAATAGAGGGCTACACCTTC
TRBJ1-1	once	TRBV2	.	CASGKGMHTEAFF	TGTGCCAGCGGTAAGGGAATGCACACTGAAGCTTTCTTT
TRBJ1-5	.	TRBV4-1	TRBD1	CASSQVGTANQPQHF	TGCGCCAGCAGCCAAGTAGGGACAGCGAATCAGCCCCAGCATTTT
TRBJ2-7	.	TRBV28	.	CASSSLPRGEQYF	TGTGCCAGCAGTTCACTCCCACGGGGCGAGCAGTACTTC
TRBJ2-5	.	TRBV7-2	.	CASSLRREETQYF	TGTGCCAGCAGCTTACGCAGGGAAGAGACCCAGTACTTC
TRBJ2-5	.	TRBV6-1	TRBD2	CASSELAGGQETQYF	TGTGCCAGCAGTGAACTAGCGGGGGGGCAAGAGACCCAGTACTTC
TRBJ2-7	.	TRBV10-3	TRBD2	CAIRGGGLADTYEQYF	TGTGCCATCAGAGGGGGGGGACTAGCGGATACCTACGAGCAGTACTTC
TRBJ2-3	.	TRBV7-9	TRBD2	CASSLFAGGYTDTQYF	TGTGCCAGCAGCTTATTTGCGGGAGGGTACACAGATACGCAGTATTTT
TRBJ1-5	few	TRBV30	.	CAWSLSSNQPQHF	TGTGCCTGGAGTTTGAGTAGCAATCAGCCCCAGCATTTT
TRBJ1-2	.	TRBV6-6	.	CASSADPNYGYTF	TGTGCCAGCAGTGCAGATCCTAACTATGGCTACACCTTC
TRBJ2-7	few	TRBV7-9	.	CASSLLGQVGQYF	TGTGCCAGCAGCTTACTCGGGCAGGTCGGGCAGTACTTC
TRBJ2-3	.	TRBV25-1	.	CASSDQHGGLGDTQYF	TGTGCCAGCAGTGATCAACATGGCGGCCTCGGGGATACGCAGTATTTT
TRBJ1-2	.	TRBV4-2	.	CASSQDAGIGGYTF	TGTGCCAGCAGCCAAGATGCAGGGATAGGGGGCTACACCTTC
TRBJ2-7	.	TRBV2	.	CASSAGSLSYEQYF	TGTGCCAGCAGTGCCGGGTCCCTCTCCTACGAGCAGTACTTC
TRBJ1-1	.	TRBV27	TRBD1	CASKGDRGPNTEAFF	TGTGCCTCGAAGGGGGACAGGGGGCCGAACACTGAAGCTTTCTTT
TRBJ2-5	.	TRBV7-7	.	CASSPLGRGETQYF	TGTGCCAGCAGCCCCCTAGGGAGAGGGGAGACCCAGTACTTC
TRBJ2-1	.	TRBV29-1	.	CSVGTGGDEQFF	TGCAGCGTGGGGACGGGGGGCGATGAGCAGTTCTTC
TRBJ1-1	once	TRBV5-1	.	CASSDGGHPNTEAFF	TGCGCCAGCAGCGACGGGGGACACCCGAACACTGAAGCTTTCTTT
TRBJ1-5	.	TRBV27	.	CASSLSSYSNQPQHF	TGTGCCAGCAGTTTATCTAGCTATAGCAATCAGCCCCAGCATTTT
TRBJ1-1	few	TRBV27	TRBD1	CASLGTGSRAFF	TGTGCCAGCTTGGGGACAGGGAGCCGAGCTTTCTTT
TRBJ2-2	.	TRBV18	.	CASSAGTNTGELFF	TGTGCCAGCTCAGCGGGGACTAACACCGGGGAGCTGTTTTTT
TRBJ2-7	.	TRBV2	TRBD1	CASIPRGDRGSPGSYEQYF	TGTGCCAGCATCCCCCGTGGGGACAGGGGGTCCCCCGGCAGCTACGAGCAGTACTTC
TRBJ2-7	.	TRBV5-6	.	CASSLEAAYEQYF	TGTGCCAGCAGCCTCGAGGCAGCCTACGAGCAGTACTTC
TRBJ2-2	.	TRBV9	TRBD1	CASSTTGTGNTGELFF	TGTGCCAGCAGCACAACCGGGACAGGGAATACCGGGGAGCTGTTTTTT
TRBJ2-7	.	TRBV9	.	CASSPRQDAYEQYF	TGTGCCAGCAGCCCCAGACAGGATGCCTACGAGCAGTACTTC
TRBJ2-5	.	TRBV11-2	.	CASSLGPKTTEYF	TGTGCCAGCAGCTTAGGCCCCAAGACGACCGAATACTTC
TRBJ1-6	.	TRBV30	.	CAWSVAGNTPLHF	TGTGCCTGGAGTGTAGCAGGCAATACGCCCCTCCACTTT
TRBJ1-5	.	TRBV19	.	CASSFTGPSSNQPQHF	TGTGCCAGTAGCTTCACGGGACCTTCGAGCAATCAGCCCCAGCATTTT
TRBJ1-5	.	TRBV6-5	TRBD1	CASSGQGKEPQHF	TGTGCCAGCAGTGGACAGGGGAAGGAGCCCCAGCATTTT
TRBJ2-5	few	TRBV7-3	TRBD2	CASSLGGRAGETQYF	TGTGCCAGCAGCTTAGGCGGGAGGGCCGGCGAGACCCAGTACTTC